This T cell receptor beta chain comes out of a study of patients and donors after allogeneic stem cell transplantation. This clonotype was seen only a few times. MiXCR, run by TCRdb on the RT-PCR reads, gives a single entry per CDR3 protein. The table records about 960,000 distinct CDR3 sequences, roughly 17% of them present only once. The CDR3 extends over 15 amino acids. With 5 bases removed from V and 3 bases from J, the gap between germline ends came to 13 bases. Germline CDR1 is MDHEN and CDR2 is SYDVKM. The V call is TRBV28, the J call TRBJ2-2; no clear D gene. This sequence originates from a human donor who was either an allogeneic HSCT recipient or a stem cell or donor lymphocyte infusion donor (not recorded which). It is not recorded whose cells these are; they may come from a transplant donor. The sample comprised blood, either unsorted or a sorted T cell fraction (not recorded which). CDR3 DNA: TGTGCCAGCAGTACCTCCCGAGTCTACACCGGGGAGCTGTTTTTT. This gives the protein CASSTSRVYTGELFF.